The 23 T cell receptor beta chains in this list originate from one sample, sequenced in a study of blood T cell repertoires in COVID-19. Sequenced by immunoSEQ multiplex PCR; TCRdb stores in-frame clones only, minus some. The profile shows about 100,000 clones, roughly nine tenths of them singletons. Sequencing was performed on peripheral blood. These receptors were taken from a human donor in a cohort sampled during active COVID-19.

The rearrangement joins TRBV3-1 (or the pseudogene TRBV3-2) to TRBJ1-6; the D gene is possibly TRBD1 (5 bases). This CDR3 has 15 residues. CDR1 is LGHDT and CDR2 is YNNKEL in the germline V gene (reference sequence). V was shortened by 0 bases and J by 10 bases, with 13 bases between the two germline ends. Here the CDR3 reads CASSQDHLGESPLHF. In DNA, the CDR3 is TGTGCCAGCAGCCAAGACCATCTAGGGGAATCACCCCTCCACTTT.

The chain joins TRBV4-1 to TRBJ2-5; 7 bases are shared with TRBD1. The germline gives CDR1 MGHRA, CDR2 YSYEKL. Trimming cost V 1 base and J 5 bases; bases outside gene matches: 7. The CDR3 has 15 residues. CDR3 sequence (DNA): TGCGCCAGCAGCCAAGCGGCAGGGGGTCGGGAGACCCAGTACTTC. The encoded protein is CASSQAAGGRETQYF.

The J gene is TRBJ2-1, the V gene TRBV7-9; weak D call: TRBD2 (6 bases). Looked up from germline, CDR1 is SEHNR and CDR2 is FQNEAQ (reference sequence). This CDR3 has 15 amino acids. V was pared by 6 bases and J by 7 bases, with 19 bases between. The CDR3 here is CASRPLGGIWNEQFF. In DNA, the CDR3 is TGTGCCAGCAGGCCGTTAGGCGGGATTTGGAATGAGCAGTTCTTC.

The V and J genes are TRBV27 and TRBJ1-6; perhaps TRBD1 as D (5 bases). The CDR3 totals 14 residues. V lost 8 bases and J 9 bases, leaving 17 bases between the germline ends. The germline V gene encodes CDR1 MNHEY and CDR2 SMNVEV (reference sequence). The CDR3 sequence is CASYDPQGSSPLHF. The CDR3 DNA follows: TGTGCCAGCTATGACCCCCAGGGAAGTTCACCCCTCCACTTT.

The chain has TRBV27 and TRBJ1-2; 9 bases align to TRBD1. Germline values: CDR1 MNHEY, CDR2 SMNVEV (reference sequence). The CDR3 has 15 residues. The J segment lost 1 base and the V segment lost 6 bases, leaving 6 bases of the junction unmatched. DNA for the CDR3: TGTGCCAGCAGATCCGGGACAGGGTTTAACTATGGCTACACCTTC. This gives the protein CASRSGTGFNYGYTF.

CDR3 nucleotides: TGTGCCAGCAGCCCGCGGTCGGGACTAGCGGGGGGTCCTTCCTACGAGCAGTACTTC. It codes for CASSPRSGLAGGPSYEQYF. The chain uses TRBV7-2 and TRBJ2-7; 15 positions match TRBD2. Losses at the gene ends were 5 bases for V and 1 base for J; bases not matched to a gene: 12. From germline, CDR1 is SGHTA and CDR2 FQGNSA. There are 19 residues in the CDR3.

The chain couples TRBV28 to TRBJ1-1; 8 nucleotides agree with TRBD1. Trimming took 9 bases from V and 4 from J; bases not matched to a gene: 10. Germline V gene data show CDR1 as MDHEN and CDR2 as SYDVKM. The length of the CDR3 is 14 residues. CDR3 coding DNA: TGTGCCAGGCACATTCCAGGGGGCGGCACTGAAGCTTTCTTT. It codes for CARHIPGGGTEAFF.

The chain is built from TRBV27 and TRBJ1-1; D possibly corresponds to TRBD1 (5 bases). V was shortened by 3 bases and J by 1 base, with 12 bases between the two germline ends. The CDR3 extends over 15 amino acids. Per the germline V gene, CDR1 is MNHEY and CDR2 is SMNVEV (reference sequence). CDR3: CASSFFAGANTEAFF. The CDR3 DNA reads as TGTGCCAGCAGTTTTTTCGCTGGGGCGAACACTGAAGCTTTCTTT.

The rearrangement links TRBV4-3 to TRBJ1-4; a weak D match, TRBD1 (5 bases). The CDR3 has 14 amino acids. Deletions cut 3 bases from V and 9 bases from J, with 14 bases between. The V gene's germline CDR1 is LGHNA and CDR2 YSLEER. CDR3 sequence: CASSQEGLPKKLFF. The CDR3 DNA sequence: TGCGCCAGCAGCCAGGAGGGGCTCCCGAAAAAACTGTTTTTT.

The chain links TRBV2 to TRBJ1-4; TRBD1 aligns across 7 bases. Germline V gene lookup returns CDR1 SNHLY and CDR2 FYNNEI. This CDR3 is built from 14 residues. Unmatched junction bases numbered 10, after V lost 7 bases and J lost 8 bases. The chain's CDR3 is CASNYDRVGEKLFF. The DNA for the CDR3 is TGTGCCAGCAATTATGACAGGGTTGGGGAAAAACTGTTTTTT.

This clone was counted once. The chain couples TRBV7-2 to TRBJ2-7; maybe TRBD1 (7 bases). The CDR3 is 16 amino acids. V lost 1 base and J 6 bases, leaving 19 bases between the germline ends. Germline V gene sequence: CDR1 SGHTA, CDR2 FQGNSA. The CDR3 reads CASSLVRRGRGSEQYF. DNA of the CDR3: TGTGCCAGCAGCTTAGTTAGGAGGGGGCGCGGTTCCGAGCAGTACTTC.

The CDR3 loop is CASSLDQLRVYYGYTF. The CDR3 DNA reads TGTGCCAGCAGCTTAGACCAGTTGAGGGTTTACTATGGCTACACCTTC. This sequence joins TRBV7-2 and TRBJ1-2; D remains ambiguous. The V and J ends lost 1 base and 3 bases respectively, with 15 bases between them. Germline V gene data show CDR1 as SGHTA and CDR2 as FQGNSA. The length of the CDR3 is 16 residues.

As concerns this clone: The sample contains more than one DNA sequence encoding this CDR3. This chain connects TRBV18 to TRBJ1-1; no clear D. This CDR3 spans 14 amino acids. V was shortened by 3 bases and J by 5 bases, with 13 bases between the two germline ends. CDR1 is KGHSH and CDR2 is LQKENI in the germline V gene. CDR3 sequence: CASSPTTGLTEAFF. CDR3 DNA: TGTGCCAGCTCACCCACTACGGGTCTTACTGAAGCTTTCTTT.

V usage is TRBV27 and J usage is TRBJ1-1; TRBD1 matches 11 bases. Germline V gives CDR1 MNHEY, CDR2 SMNVEV (reference sequence). The CDR3 length is 13 residues. The V and J ends lost 8 bases and 6 bases, in that order; junction bases with no gene match: 5. For the CDR3, the DNA is TGTGCCAGCCGGGACAGGGGGTTTGCTGAAGCTTTCTTT. Amino acids: CASRDRGFAEAFF.

The rearrangement uses TRBV7-9 and TRBJ1-4; D is possibly TRBD1 (6 bases). This CDR3 has 17 residues. Per the germline V gene, CDR1 is SEHNR and CDR2 is FQNEAQ (reference sequence). The V and J ends lost 5 bases and 1 base respectively, with 17 bases between them. CDR3: CASSRPLGAETNEKLFF. The CDR3 coding sequence is TGTGCCAGCAGCCGCCCTTTGGGGGCTGAAACTAATGAAAAACTGTTTTTT.

The J gene is TRBJ1-1, the V gene TRBV5-1, with 9 bases fitting TRBD1. The V segment lost 2 bases and the J segment 1 base; nucleotides outside the gene matches: 12. Per germline, CDR1 SGHRS and CDR2 YFSETQ. This CDR3 spans 18 amino acids. CDR3 sequence (DNA): TGCGCCAGCAGCTTACAGAAAATCCCGGGACAGGGGAACACTGAAGCTTTCTTT. The encoded protein is CASSLQKIPGQGNTEAFF.

J is TRBJ2-1 and V is TRBV13, with TRBD1 identical over 8 bases. The CDR3 loop spans 15 amino acids. Trimming at V came to 2 bases and at J to 4 bases, leaving 4 bases not matched to a gene. The germline V gene has CDR1 PRHDT and CDR2 FYEKMQ (reference sequence). The CDR3 coding sequence is TGTGCCAGCAGCTTACCGGACAGGGTATACAATGAGCAGTTCTTC. This sequence encodes CASSLPDRVYNEQFF. The whole variable domain, filled in from reference TRBV13 and TRBJ2-1, reads AAGVIQSPRHLIKEKRETATLKCYPIPRHDTVYWYQQGPGQDPQFLISFYEKMQSDKGSIPDRFSAQQFSDYHSELNMSSLELGDSALYFCASSLPDRVYNEQFFGPGTRLTVL.

This chain links TRBV10-3 with TRBJ2-5; the match to TRBD1 covers 11 bases. In germline, CDR1 is ENHRY, CDR2 SYGVKD. With 6 bases clipped from V and 5 bases from J, the junction kept 5 bases outside the gene matches. The CDR3 runs 14 residues. Written as DNA, the CDR3 is TGTGCCATCAGCCCGGGACAGGGGGGGGAGACCCAGTACTTC. Translating it yields CAISPGQGGETQYF.

V is TRBV2 and J is TRBJ2-6; D is unresolved. Trimming left V 5 bases short and J 0 bases short, with 14 bases between. Germline loops: CDR1 SNHLY, CDR2 FYNNEI. The length of the CDR3 is 17 residues. The CDR3 is CASSRAYPSSGANVLTF. DNA of the CDR3: TGTGCCAGCAGTCGAGCGTACCCTAGCTCTGGGGCCAACGTCCTGACTTTC.

This clone has a single count. This chain uses TRBV27 with TRBJ1-3, with unresolved D. The CDR3 spans 14 residues. Germline CDR1 MNHEY, CDR2 SMNVEV (reference sequence). The V gene lost 6 bases and the J gene lost 4 bases, with 13 bases spanning the gap. This CDR3 reads CASRGRAQGNTIYF. The CDR3 DNA is TGTGCCAGCAGAGGAAGAGCACAGGGAAACACCATATATTTT.

In this sample, this clone turned up once. The chain has TRBV7-2 and TRBJ2-2, with a tentative D call TRBD1 (6 bases). Per the germline V gene, CDR1 is SGHTA and CDR2 is FQGNSA. This CDR3 has 15 residues. V lost 2 bases and J lost 4, with 11 bases in between. The CDR3: CASSLRDRSTGELFF. The CDR3 DNA sequence: TGTGCCAGCAGCTTAAGAGACAGGTCCACCGGGGAGCTGTTTTTT.

V is TRBV7-2 and J is TRBJ2-3; 8 bases are shared with TRBD1. The V segment lost 0 bases and the J segment 3 bases; nucleotides outside the gene matches: 5. CDR1 is SGHTA and CDR2 is FQGNSA in the germline V gene. The CDR3 loop spans 16 amino acids. The chain's CDR3 is CASSLAGTGVTDTQYF. In DNA, the CDR3 is TGTGCCAGCAGCTTAGCGGGGACAGGAGTGACAGATACGCAGTATTTT.

The chain recombines TRBV6-2 or TRBV6-3 with TRBJ2-1; 15 nucleotides agree with TRBD2. V shed 5 bases and J 4 bases; nucleotides not matched to a gene: 18. CDR3 size: 21 residues. Germline assignment: CDR1 MNHEY and CDR2 SVGEGT. CDR3 in amino acids: CASSKQGLAGGFSAGYNEQFF. CDR3 coding DNA: TGTGCCAGCAGTAAGCAGGGACTAGCGGGAGGCTTCTCTGCGGGGTACAATGAGCAGTTCTTC.